The 21 T cell receptor beta chains below come from one sample, sequenced in a study of blood T cell repertoires in COVID-19. Clones were sequenced by immunoSEQ multiplex PCR, and TCRdb holds only the in-frame ones, with some missing. The data hold around 150,000 clones, with 70% to 85% observed a single time. Sequenced: peripheral blood. The receptors shown here come from a woman aged 45-59 years in a cohort sampled during active or convalescent COVID-19.

The rearrangement uses TRBV11-1 and TRBJ1-2; 8 bases are a match to TRBD1. The germline V gene encodes CDR1 SGHAT and CDR2 FQDESV (reference sequence). CDR3 length: 13 residues. Unmatched junction bases numbered 7, after V lost 5 bases and J lost 8 bases. The DNA for the CDR3 is TGTGCCAGCAGCCCGGGGACAGGCGCAGGCTACACCTTC. Translated, it gives CASSPGTGAGYTF.

The J gene is TRBJ2-7, the V gene TRBV4-1; the match to TRBD1 covers 9 bases. The V gene end was trimmed by 4 bases and the J gene end by 3 bases; junction bases not matched to a gene: 7. Germline V CDR1 and CDR2: MGHRA, YSYEKL. The CDR3 runs 15 residues. Here the CDR3 reads CASSRGTGKFYEQYF. The CDR3, as DNA: TGCGCCAGCAGCCGGGGGACAGGGAAATTCTACGAGCAGTACTTC.

The genes are TRBV10-3 and TRBJ1-1, with 9 bases that match TRBD1. The V segment lost 7 bases and the J segment 4 bases; nucleotides outside the gene matches: 4. The CDR3 spans 13 residues. Germline CDR1 reads ENHRY; CDR2 reads SYGVKD. The CDR3 is CAITTGGSTEAFF. The DNA for the CDR3 is TGTGCCATCACAACAGGGGGCAGCACTGAAGCTTTCTTT.

The chain combines TRBV21-1 with TRBJ2-1; TRBD2 is taken as the D call from the table, unchecked against the DNA. TRBV21-1 is a pseudogene locus. The CDR3 is made up of 17 amino acids. The CDR3 DNA reads as TGTGCCAGCAGCAAAGGTGCGGTAGCGGGGCTATCCAATGAGCAGTTCTTC. Its protein product is CASSKGAVAGLSNEQFF.

This clone was observed a few times. The rearrangement uses TRBV5-1 and TRBJ2-7; weak D call: TRBD2 (7 bases). Looked up from germline, CDR1 is SGHRS and CDR2 is YFSETQ. The CDR3 contains 16 residues. With 1 base removed from V and 1 base from J, the gap between germline ends came to 15 bases. The CDR3 protein is CASSLNTGRGSYEQYF. The CDR3 coding sequence is TGCGCCAGCAGCTTGAATACAGGGAGGGGATCCTACGAGCAGTACTTC. The complete variable domain, with remaining parts taken from reference TRBV5-1 and TRBJ2-7, reads KAGVTQTPRYLIKTRGQQVTLSCSPISGHRSVSWYQQTPGQGLQFLFEYFSETQRNKGNFPGRFSGRQFSNSRSEMNVSTLELGDSALYLCASSLNTGRGSYEQYFGPGTRLTVT.

This clone appeared a single time. The chain is built from TRBV7-2 and TRBJ2-3; 12 bases are a match to TRBD2. Germline CDR1 is SGHTA and CDR2 is FQGNSA. The CDR3 is 15 amino acids. Trimming cost V 2 bases and J 4 bases; bases outside gene matches: 1. CDR3 coding DNA: TGTGCCAGCAGCTTACTAGCGGGGGGGGCAGATACGCAGTATTTT. It codes for CASSLLAGGADTQYF.

This clone was seen just once. The gene calls are TRBV7-8 and TRBJ1-2, with D possibly TRBD1 on 6 matching bases. The CDR3 runs 16 residues. CDR1 and CDR2 from the germline V gene are SGHVS and FQNEAQ. Trimming removed 6 bases from V and 1 base from J, with 18 bases in between. The chain's CDR3 is CASRGRTEPINYGYTF. The CDR3 DNA follows: TGTGCCAGCAGGGGAAGGACAGAACCGATTAACTATGGCTACACCTTC. The variable domain in full, with the rest retrieved from reference TRBV7-8 and TRBJ1-2, is GAGVSQSPRYKVAKRGQDVALRCDPISGHVSLFWYQQALGQGPEFLTYFQNEAQLDKSGLPSDRFFAERPEGSVSTLKIQRTQQEDSAVYLCASRGRTEPINYGYTFGSGTRLTVV.

V is TRBV13 and J is TRBJ2-3, with D tentatively TRBD2 (5 bases). The CDR3 length is 13 residues. Deletions cut 5 bases from V and 4 bases from J, with 10 bases between. Germline V gene sequence: CDR1 PRHDT, CDR2 FYEKMQ (reference sequence). The CDR3 sequence is CASSHYGADTQYF. The CDR3 DNA follows: TGTGCCAGCAGCCACTACGGGGCAGATACGCAGTATTTT.

This clone was counted a single time. This chain uses TRBV3-1 (or the pseudogene TRBV3-2) with TRBJ1-2; TRBD1 is a possible D gene (5 bases). From germline, CDR1 is LGHDT and CDR2 YNNKEL (reference sequence). The germline V and J ends were trimmed by 1 base and 4 bases, with 13 bases remaining between them. The CDR3 sequence is 15 residues long. The DNA of the CDR3 is TGTGCCAGCAGCCAAGCAAAAAGACAGCCCTATGGCTACACCTTC. Amino acids: CASSQAKRQPYGYTF.

This chain joins TRBV15 and TRBJ1-6; D call uncertain. CDR3 length equals 13 residues. Germline V gene data show CDR1 as LNHNV and CDR2 as YYDKDF (reference sequence). The V end was cut by 4 bases, the J end by 10 bases, with 11 bases between. The CDR3 nucleotides are TGTGCCACCAGCACGGCGGGAAGCTCACCCCTCCACTTT. It encodes CATSTAGSSPLHF.

This clone was seen a few times. V gene TRBV7-2 combines with J gene TRBJ1-2; 8 nucleotides match TRBD1. Germline V gene sequence: CDR1 SGHTA, CDR2 FQGNSA. The V gene end was trimmed by 3 bases and the J gene end by 8 bases; junction bases not matched to a gene: 2. The CDR3 covers 12 residues. The CDR3 reads CASSFSGGGYTF. CDR3 DNA: TGTGCCAGCAGCTTCTCAGGGGGCGGCTACACCTTC.

J is TRBJ1-3 and V is TRBV6-1, with TRBD1 as a possible D gene (6 bases). The CDR3 totals 14 residues. The V end lost 1 base, the J end lost 5 bases, and 9 bases lay between the germline ends. The V gene's germline CDR1 is MNHNS and CDR2 SASEGT. CDR3 in DNA: TGTGCCAGCAGTGAAGGAGGGACACGAAACACCATATATTTT. This sequence encodes CASSEGGTRNTIYF.

The genes are TRBV7-2 and TRBJ1-6; 9 nucleotides agree with TRBD1. V lost 5 bases, J lost 9 bases, and 11 bases stayed unmatched. This CDR3 has 16 amino acids. Germline V gene data show CDR1 as SGHTA and CDR2 as FQGNSA. CDR3 sequence: CASSPGGTGTSSPLHF. The CDR3 coding sequence is TGTGCCAGCAGCCCGGGGGGGACAGGGACATCTTCACCCCTCCACTTT.

The V and J genes are TRBV30 and TRBJ1-6, with D unclear. Germline V lookup: CDR1 GTSNPN, CDR2 SVGIG (reference sequence). The V and J ends lost 4 bases and 9 bases respectively, with 13 bases between them. This CDR3 is 13 amino acids long. CDR3 DNA: TGTGCCTGGACTGCGGTGGGAGGTTCACCCCTCCACTTT. As protein: CAWTAVGGSPLHF.

The gene calls are TRBV27 and TRBJ2-3, with 10 bases that match TRBD1. V lost 5 bases, J lost 6 bases, and 8 bases stayed unmatched. The CDR3 contains 15 residues. CDR1 and CDR2 (germline): MNHEY, SMNVEV (reference sequence). The CDR3: CASSPGTGVGDTQYF. The DNA of the CDR3 is TGTGCCAGCAGTCCCGGGACAGGGGTCGGGGATACGCAGTATTTT.

This clone was detected only once. This chain links TRBV7-3 with TRBJ1-1, with D possibly TRBD1 on 6 matching bases. Trimming cost V 0 bases and J 8 bases, with 10 bases left between them. Germline V gene data show CDR1 as SGHTA and CDR2 as FQGTGA. The CDR3 has 13 residues. This chain's CDR3 is CASSLTAGAEAFF. CDR3 DNA sequence: TGTGCCAGCAGCTTAACAGCGGGGGCCGAAGCTTTCTTT.

This chain uses TRBV3-1 (or the pseudogene TRBV3-2) with TRBJ1-4; D is unclear. V lost 0 bases and J lost 11, with 10 bases in between. Germline-derived CDR1 and CDR2 are LGHDT and YNNKEL (reference sequence). The CDR3 has 13 residues. CDR3 nucleotide sequence: TGTGCCAGCAGCCAAGATCGAGGCGGGAAACTGTTTTTT. Its translation is CASSQDRGGKLFF.

As for this clone: Compared with germline, one end of the junction differs, possibly owing to a read error. The chain is built from TRBV4-3 and TRBJ1-6; TRBD1 matches at 10 bases. Germline V gene sequence: CDR1 LGHNA, CDR2 YSLEER. CDR3 length: 18 residues. CDR3 sequence reads: CASSQERLRDRGYSALHF. CDR3 sequence (DNA): TGCGCCAGCAGCCAAGAACGTCTACGGGACAGGGGATATTCAGCCCTCCACTTT.

This clone occurred once. The genes are TRBV5-6 and TRBJ1-6; D is unresolved. The CDR3 runs 12 residues. Germline V gene lookup returns CDR1 SGHDT and CDR2 YYEEEE. V was trimmed by 1 base and J by 7 bases, leaving 3 bases between them. Here the CDR3 DNA reads TGTGCCAGCAGCTTGCGGAATTCACCCCTCCACTTT. Translating gives CASSLRNSPLHF.

J is TRBJ1-6 and V is TRBV30, with 8 bases matching TRBD1. Germline-derived CDR1 and CDR2 are GTSNPN and SVGIG (reference sequence). V was pared by 2 bases and J by 9 bases, with 9 bases of the junction left unmatched. The CDR3 contains 15 residues. The CDR3 region has the DNA TGTGCCTGGAGTCCAGGACAGGGAATAAGTTCACCCCTCCACTTT. Its translation is CAWSPGQGISSPLHF.

This clone was seen just once. The chain links TRBV2 to TRBJ1-6, with a weak D call TRBD1 (6 bases). The V and J ends lost 6 bases and 9 bases respectively, with 18 bases between them. Germline V lookup: CDR1 SNHLY, CDR2 FYNNEI. The CDR3 extends over 15 amino acids. CDR3 region: CASRQGETGASPLHF. For the CDR3, the DNA is TGTGCCAGCAGACAAGGGGAGACAGGAGCTTCACCCCTCCACTTT.